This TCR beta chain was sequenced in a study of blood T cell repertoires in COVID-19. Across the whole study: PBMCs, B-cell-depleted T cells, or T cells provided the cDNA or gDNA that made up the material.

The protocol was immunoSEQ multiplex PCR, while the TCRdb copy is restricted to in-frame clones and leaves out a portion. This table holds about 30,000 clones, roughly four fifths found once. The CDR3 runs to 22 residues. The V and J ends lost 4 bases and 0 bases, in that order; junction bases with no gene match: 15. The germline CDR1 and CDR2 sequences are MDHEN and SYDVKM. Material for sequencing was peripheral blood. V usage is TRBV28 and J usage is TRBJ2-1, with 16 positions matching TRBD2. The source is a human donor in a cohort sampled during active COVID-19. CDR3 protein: CASSSGLAGGPGRGISYNEQFF. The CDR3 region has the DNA TGTGCCAGCAGTTCGGGACTAGCGGGAGGGCCTGGCCGGGGCATCTCCTACAATGAGCAGTTCTTC. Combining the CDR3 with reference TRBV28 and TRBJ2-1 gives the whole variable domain DVKVTQSSRYLVKRTGEKVFLECVQDMDHENMFWYRQDPGLGLRLIYFSYDVKMKEKGDIPEGYSVSREKKERFSLILESASTNQTSMYLCASSSGLAGGPGRGISYNEQFFGPGTRLTVL.